Listed below are T cell receptor beta chains from one sample, sequenced in a study of cytomegalovirus exposure and HLA in healthy donors. The data were produced by immunoSEQ multiplex PCR, yet TCRdb's version contains in-frame clones alone and is incomplete. The sample holds under 100,000 clones, 80% to 85% seen once. The sample taken for sequencing was PBMCs. The receptors derive from a woman between 18 and 30 years old in good health and CMV-seropositive. Each CDR3 is given with its conserved first and last residue. A D gene is named only where the DNA matches it firmly. Size values are once, few and many counts, or a class for expanded clones, and some rows have none.

-	TRBV4-1	TRBJ1-1	-	CASSQAGLANTEAFF	TGCGCCAGCAGCCAAGCGGGGTTAGCGAACACTGAAGCTTTCTTT
TRBD1	TRBV6-1	TRBJ1-2	-	CASIEPGQGVGYTF	TGTGCCAGCATCGAACCGGGACAGGGGGTTGGCTACACCTTC
-	TRBV30	TRBJ2-3	-	CAWSVQGTDTQYF	TGTGCCTGGAGTGTCCAGGGTACAGATACGCAGTATTTT
-	TRBV19	TRBJ1-2	few	CATSFYGYTF	TGTGCCACCAGTTTCTATGGCTACACCTTC
TRBD2	TRBV13	TRBJ2-2	few	CASSLSLAANTGELFF	TGTGCCAGCAGCTTAAGTCTAGCGGCTAACACCGGGGAGCTGTTTTTT
-	TRBV27	TRBJ2-1	-	CASSRGTWNEQFF	TGTGCCAGCAGTCGGGGGACCTGGAATGAGCAGTTCTTC
TRBD1	TRBV4-1	TRBJ1-6	-	CASSQDEPDRGRLSSYNSPLHF	TGCGCCAGCAGCCAAGACGAACCCGACAGGGGCCGTTTGAGCTCCTATAATTCACCCCTCCACTTT
-	TRBV19	TRBJ2-7	-	CASSIPGFGPSYEQYF	TGTGCCAGTAGTATTCCAGGGTTTGGGCCCTCCTACGAGCAGTACTTC
-	TRBV4-1	TRBJ1-2	-	CASSLTGVNYGYTF	TGCGCCAGCAGCCTCACCGGGGTTAACTATGGCTACACCTTC
TRBD2	TRBV7-2	TRBJ2-3	-	CASSLGGGATDTQYF	TGTGCCAGCAGCTTAGGCGGGGGAGCCACAGATACGCAGTATTTT
TRBD1	TRBV5-6	TRBJ1-2	-	CASSLMLTGGSYGYTF	TGTGCCAGCAGCTTGATGCTGACAGGGGGCTCCTATGGCTACACCTTC
-	TRBV5-1	TRBJ1-1	-	CASSRQDRNTEAFF	TGCGCCAGCAGCCGGCAGGACAGGAACACTGAAGCTTTCTTT
-	TRBV5-1	TRBJ2-5	-	CASSLSGTHRQETQYF	TGCGCCAGCAGCTTGAGTGGGACACATAGACAAGAGACCCAGTACTTC
-	TRBV28	TRBJ1-4	-	CASSSSKLREKLFF	TGTGCCAGCAGTTCTAGCAAACTTCGGGAAAAACTGTTTTTT
-	TRBV6-1	TRBJ1-6	few	CASTTEGYNSPLHF	TGTGCCAGCACGACTGAGGGCTATAATTCACCCCTCCACTTT
TRBD2	TRBV28	TRBJ2-1	-	CASSQTSGANEQFF	TGTGCCAGCAGTCAGACTAGCGGGGCCAATGAGCAGTTCTTC
-	TRBV30	TRBJ2-2	-	CAWSASPQYIGELFF	TGTGCCTGGAGCGCTTCGCCCCAGTACATCGGGGAGCTGTTTTTT
TRBD1	TRBV10-3	TRBJ1-5	-	CAISESDRSGFNQPQHF	TGTGCCATCAGTGAGTCGGACAGGTCGGGGTTCAATCAGCCCCAGCATTTT
-	TRBV6-5	TRBJ1-2	once	CASSPHSSGGYTF	TGTGCCAGCAGCCCACACTCATCAGGTGGCTACACCTTC
TRBD1	TRBV18	TRBJ2-3	-	CASSPGQGTTDTQYF	TGTGCCAGCTCACCGGGACAGGGCACAACAGATACGCAGTATTTT
TRBD1	TRBV27	TRBJ1-4	-	CASSGQGIEKLFF	TGTGCCAGCAGCGGACAGGGCATTGAAAAACTGTTTTTT
-	TRBV30	TRBJ1-5	-	CAWSRQGNQPQHF	TGTGCCTGGAGCAGACAGGGCAATCAGCCCCAGCATTTT
-	TRBV28	TRBJ1-4	-	CASSLGGEGTNEKLFF	TGTGCCAGCAGCCTTGGAGGGGAGGGGACCAATGAAAAACTGTTTTTT
TRBD1	TRBV7-6	TRBJ2-3	-	CASSPRQGGTDTQYF	TGTGCCAGCAGCCCAAGACAGGGTGGGACCGATACGCAGTATTTT
TRBD2	TRBV11-3	TRBJ2-3	-	CASSLGLAGSTSTDTQYF	TGTGCCAGCAGCCTGGGACTAGCGGGGTCTACTAGCACAGATACGCAGTATTTT
TRBD1	TRBV30	TRBJ1-2	few	CAWSGTGDLYTF	TGTGCCTGGAGTGGCACAGGGGACCTCTACACCTTC
TRBD1	TRBV11-3	TRBJ2-7	-	CASSPGGGQGGSYEQYF	TGTGCCAGCAGCCCTGGCGGGGGACAGGGGGGTTCCTACGAGCAGTACTTC
-	TRBV5-1	TRBJ2-7	-	CASSLAPGDYEQYF	TGCGCCAGCAGCTTGGCGCCAGGCGACTACGAGCAGTACTTC
-	TRBV9	TRBJ2-3	-	CASSLRGGTSSTDTQYF	TGTGCCAGCAGCCTTAGGGGAGGAACTAGCTCCACAGATACGCAGTATTTT
-	TRBV4-3	TRBJ1-2	-	CASSQDLRARDGYTF	TGCGCCAGCAGCCAAGACTTACGGGCCAGGGATGGCTACACCTTC
-	TRBV4-3	TRBJ2-1	-	CASSPSSYNEQFF	TGCGCCAGCAGCCCTAGTTCCTACAATGAGCAGTTCTTC
-	TRBV10-1	TRBJ2-5	-	CASSEITAPETQYF	TGCGCCAGCAGTGAGATCACTGCACCCGAGACCCAGTACTTC
TRBD1	TRBV9	TRBJ1-4	-	CASSAVPGQGAGSVWEKLFF	TGTGCCAGCAGCGCAGTACCGGGACAGGGGGCCGGGTCTGTATGGGAAAAACTGTTTTTT